Described below is a single T cell receptor beta chain sequence and its context. The data originate from a study of early T cells in non-severe SARS-CoV-2 infection. Whole-study context: Unpaired chains resulted from sequencing bulk RNA of unsorted whole blood.

The library protocol tagged individual cDNA molecules with unique molecular identifiers. MiXCR was run by TCRdb on the 5' RACE reads, yielding one entry per CDR3 protein. The repertoire consists of some 57,000 distinct CDR3 sequences, with about 5.6% occurring once and the leading ten covering roughly 7%. Sequencing input: whole blood. The clonotype comes from an adult who was a healthcare worker with PCR-confirmed SARS-CoV-2 infection or an uninfected control (not recorded which).

CDR3 sequence (DNA): TGCAGTGCCCCTACAGTTAACTATGGCTACACCTTC. Translated: CSAPTVNYGYTF. The V gene is TRBV20-1, the J gene TRBJ1-2; D gene unclear. Per the germline V gene, CDR1 is DFQATT and CDR2 is SNEGSKA (reference sequence). The CDR3 loop spans 12 amino acids. V was pared by 6 bases and J by 1 base, with 9 bases between.